These 17 T cell receptor beta chains were sequenced from one sample in a study of blood T cell repertoires in COVID-19. TCRdb's copy holds only in-frame clones and misses some; the assay was immunoSEQ multiplex PCR. The sample consists of roughly 150,000 clones, 80% to 90% of them appearing once. The material sequenced was peripheral blood. The source of these receptors is a woman in her 50s with acute or convalescent COVID-19.

V usage is TRBV7-2 and J usage is TRBJ2-1; maybe TRBD2 (6 bases). Germline lookup yields CDR1 SGHTA and CDR2 FQGNSA. Trimming shortened V by 5 bases and J by 9 bases, and 17 bases separated the two germline ends. This CDR3 is built from 14 residues. This CDR3 is CASSHRDFLGEQFF. The CDR3 bases are TGTGCCAGCAGCCACCGGGACTTCCTGGGTGAGCAGTTCTTC.

The chain is built from TRBV6-5 and TRBJ2-3, with 11 bases that match TRBD2. Germline trimming cut 5 bases from V and 3 bases from J; bases unmatched to any gene: 4. This CDR3 spans 15 amino acids. CDR1 is MNHEY, CDR2 SVGAGI, per germline. CDR3 sequence: CASSRLAGSTDTQYF. The CDR3 DNA reads as TGTGCCAGCAGTCGACTAGCGGGGTCAACAGATACGCAGTATTTT.

The chain combines TRBV13 with TRBJ2-7, with D maybe TRBD2 (6 bases). CDR3 length equals 15 residues. V was clipped by 4 bases and J by 5 bases, with 18 bases between them. Germline CDR1 is PRHDT and CDR2 is FYEKMQ (reference sequence). The CDR3 loop reads CASSSVAGNRDEQYF. The CDR3 region has the DNA TGTGCCAGCAGCTCCGTTGCGGGAAATAGGGACGAGCAGTACTTC.

This clone was observed a single time. J is TRBJ2-2 and V is TRBV9; 11 nucleotides match TRBD1. The CDR3 covers 17 residues. Germline V gene lookup returns CDR1 SGDLS and CDR2 YYNGEE. J was trimmed by 6 bases and V by 4 bases; bases with no gene match: 11. The CDR3 region has the DNA TGTGCCAGCAGCACACCGAGGACAGGGGGCACTCCCGGGGAGCTGTTTTTT. It codes for CASSTPRTGGTPGELFF.

In the case of this clone: The sample carries other DNA sequences with the same CDR3. The chain employs TRBV2 and TRBJ1-1, with D possibly TRBD1 on 6 matching bases. This CDR3 comprises 14 residues. Germline-derived CDR1 and CDR2 are SNHLY and FYNNEI. V was clipped by 6 bases and J by 1 base, with 12 bases between them. CDR3 in amino acids: CASRTGTRNTEAFF. In DNA form, the CDR3 reads TGTGCCAGCAGAACCGGGACAAGGAACACTGAAGCTTTCTTT.

The CDR3 here is CASSASPGLAGDDTQYF. DNA of the CDR3: TGTGCCAGCAGCGCCTCCCCGGGACTAGCGGGAGATGATACGCAGTATTTT. This chain uses TRBV9 with TRBJ2-3; 14 positions match TRBD2. Germline V lookup: CDR1 SGDLS, CDR2 YYNGEE. The CDR3 extends over 17 amino acids. V gave up 3 bases and J gave up 6 bases; unmatched junction bases: 9.

This clone came up once. The chain joins TRBV11-2 to TRBJ1-6; 7 bases match TRBD1. With V trimmed by 1 base and J by 8 bases, 8 bases remained unmatched. The CDR3 covers 16 residues. Germline CDR1 SGHAT, CDR2 FQNNGV. CDR3 loop: CASSLAGGMGYSPLHF. The CDR3 DNA follows: TGTGCCAGCAGCTTAGCAGGGGGTATGGGATATTCACCCCTCCACTTT.

The J gene is TRBJ1-3, the V gene TRBV7-8; a weak D match, TRBD1 (5 bases). This CDR3 region has 17 residues. The V end lost 3 bases, the J end lost 4 bases, and 19 bases lay between the germline ends. Germline V CDR1 and CDR2: SGHVS, FQNEAQ. CDR3 DNA sequence: TGTGCCAGCAGCTTTTCTTGGGGCGCGAATCAAGGAAACACCATATATTTT. This translates into CASSFSWGANQGNTIYF. Supplemented by reference TRBV7-8 and TRBJ1-3, the full variable domain reads GAGVSQSPRYKVAKRGQDVALRCDPISGHVSLFWYQQALGQGPEFLTYFQNEAQLDKSGLPSDRFFAERPEGSVSTLKIQRTQQEDSAVYLCASSFSWGANQGNTIYFGEGSWLTVV.

The J gene is TRBJ2-7, the V gene TRBV3-1 (or the pseudogene TRBV3-2); TRBD1 matches 11 bases. Germline lookup yields CDR1 LGHDT and CDR2 YNNKEL (reference sequence). The CDR3 has 14 residues. Germline trimming cut 7 bases from V and 4 bases from J; bases unmatched to any gene: 6. DNA of the CDR3: TGTGCCAGCACCCCTGGGACAGGGGGGTACGAGCAGTACTTC. Protein product: CASTPGTGGYEQYF.

The chain couples TRBV29-1 to TRBJ2-2; TRBD1 aligns across 8 bases. Germline CDR1 SQVTM, CDR2 ANQGSEA. J was trimmed by 1 base and V by 4 bases; bases with no gene match: 2. The CDR3 sequence is 14 residues long. CDR3 in amino acids: CSVGQGRNTGELFF. Written as DNA, the CDR3 is TGCAGCGTTGGACAGGGGCGGAACACCGGGGAGCTGTTTTTT.

The chain uses TRBV28 and TRBJ2-5; the D gene is possibly TRBD1 (5 bases). CDR1 and CDR2 from the germline V gene are MDHEN and SYDVKM. Trimming took 3 bases from V and 3 from J, leaving 8 bases between them. This CDR3 region has 13 residues. Written as DNA, the CDR3 is TGTGCCAGCAGTTTGCCAGGGAAAGAGACCCAGTACTTC. Its translation is CASSLPGKETQYF. The variable domain in full, with the rest retrieved from reference TRBV28 and TRBJ2-5, is DVKVTQSSRYLVKRTGEKVFLECVQDMDHENMFWYRQDPGLGLRLIYFSYDVKMKEKGDIPEGYSVSREKKERFSLILESASTNQTSMYLCASSLPGKETQYFGPGTRLLVL.

This clone was counted between two and nine times. V is TRBV7-2 and J is TRBJ2-7, with 12 positions matching TRBD2. Per germline, CDR1 SGHTA and CDR2 FQGNSA. The CDR3 is 14 residues long. J lost 3 bases, V lost 5 bases, and 2 bases had no gene match. Written as DNA, the CDR3 is TGTGCCAGCAGCCCGACTAGCGGGGGCTACGAGCAGTACTTC. Translated: CASSPTSGGYEQYF.

V and J are TRBV28 and TRBJ2-1; 7 bases line up with TRBD1. Germline loops: CDR1 MDHEN, CDR2 SYDVKM. This CDR3 comprises 15 residues. After removal of 10 bases from V and 1 base from J, the junction contained 10 bases not matched to a gene. CDR3 sequence: CAIETDRASYNEQFF. CDR3 DNA: TGTGCCATCGAGACCGACAGGGCGTCCTACAATGAGCAGTTCTTC. Looking up the rest from reference TRBV28 and TRBJ2-1 gives the full variable domain: DVKVTQSSRYLVKRTGEKVFLECVQDMDHENMFWYRQDPGLGLRLIYFSYDVKMKEKGDIPEGYSVSREKKERFSLILESASTNQTSMYLCAIETDRASYNEQFFGPGTRLTVL.

The chain couples TRBV19 to TRBJ1-1; unclear D gene. This CDR3 contains 13 residues. Germline CDR1 is LNHDA and CDR2 is SQIVND (reference sequence). V was shortened by 5 bases and J by 0 bases, with 7 bases between the two germline ends. The CDR3 protein is CASSPGVNTEAFF. The CDR3 DNA is TGTGCCAGTAGTCCGGGAGTGAACACTGAAGCTTTCTTT.

The chain carries TRBV6-5 and TRBJ2-1; 8 nucleotides agree with TRBD2. This CDR3 has 14 residues. V was clipped by 6 bases and J by 4 bases; unmatched bases: 5. In germline, CDR1 is MNHEY, CDR2 SVGAGI. Here the CDR3 DNA reads TGTGCCAGCAGCGGACTAGCAGTATACAATGAGCAGTTCTTC. Residues: CASSGLAVYNEQFF.

V is TRBV11-2 and J is TRBJ2-7; D is perhaps TRBD1 (5 bases). The germline V gene has CDR1 SGHAT and CDR2 FQNNGV. The CDR3 contains 14 residues. V dropped 2 bases and J dropped 5 bases, with 13 bases sitting between them. The CDR3 DNA reads as TGTGCCAGCAGCTTACCCTTAGGGGCCAACGAGCAGTACTTC. Encoded protein: CASSLPLGANEQYF. Looking up the rest from reference TRBV11-2 and TRBJ2-7 gives the full variable domain: EAGVAQSPRYKIIEKRQSVAFWCNPISGHATLYWYQQILGQGPKLLIQFQNNGVVDDSQLPKDRFSAERLKGVDSTLKIQPAKLEDSAVYLCASSLPLGANEQYFGPGTRLTVT.

The chain joins TRBV9 to TRBJ1-3; 8 nucleotides line up with TRBD1. The CDR3 consists of 16 residues. The V and J ends lost 2 bases and 0 bases, in that order; junction bases with no gene match: 4. Germline CDR1 and CDR2: SGDLS and YYNGEE. CDR3 region: CASSVGQASSGNTIYF. In DNA form, the CDR3 reads TGTGCCAGCAGCGTGGGACAGGCCAGCTCTGGAAACACCATATATTTT.